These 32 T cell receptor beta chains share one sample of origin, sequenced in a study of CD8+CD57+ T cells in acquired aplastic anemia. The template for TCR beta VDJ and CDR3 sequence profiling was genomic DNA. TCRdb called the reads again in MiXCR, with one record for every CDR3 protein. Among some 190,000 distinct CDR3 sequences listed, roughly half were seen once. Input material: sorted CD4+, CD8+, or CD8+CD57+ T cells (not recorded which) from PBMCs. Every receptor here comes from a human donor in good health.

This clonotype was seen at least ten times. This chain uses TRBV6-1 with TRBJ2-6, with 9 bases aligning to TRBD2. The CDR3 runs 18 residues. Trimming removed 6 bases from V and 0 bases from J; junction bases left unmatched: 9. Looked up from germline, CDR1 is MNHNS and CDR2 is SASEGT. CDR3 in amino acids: CASSPFGGRASGANVLTF. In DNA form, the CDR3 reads TGTGCCAGCAGCCCCTTTGGCGGGAGGGCCTCTGGGGCCAACGTCCTGACTTTC.

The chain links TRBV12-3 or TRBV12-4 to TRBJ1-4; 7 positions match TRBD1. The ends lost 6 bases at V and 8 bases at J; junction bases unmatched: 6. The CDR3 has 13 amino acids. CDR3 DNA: TGTGCCAGCAGCCCGAGGGGGCGGGAAAAACTGTTTTTT. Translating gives CASSPRGREKLFF.

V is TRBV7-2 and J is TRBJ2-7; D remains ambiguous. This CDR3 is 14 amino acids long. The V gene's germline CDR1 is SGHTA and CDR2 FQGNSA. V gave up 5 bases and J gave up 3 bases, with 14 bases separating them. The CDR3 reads CASSRTAIGYEQYF. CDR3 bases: TGTGCCAGCAGCCGAACGGCCATAGGCTACGAGCAGTACTTC.

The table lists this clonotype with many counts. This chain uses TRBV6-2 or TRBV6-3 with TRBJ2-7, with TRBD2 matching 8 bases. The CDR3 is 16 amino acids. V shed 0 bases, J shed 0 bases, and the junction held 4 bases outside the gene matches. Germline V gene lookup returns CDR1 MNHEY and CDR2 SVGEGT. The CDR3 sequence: CASSYSPGLVSYEQYF. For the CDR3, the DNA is TGTGCCAGCAGTTACTCTCCGGGACTAGTCTCCTACGAGCAGTACTTC.

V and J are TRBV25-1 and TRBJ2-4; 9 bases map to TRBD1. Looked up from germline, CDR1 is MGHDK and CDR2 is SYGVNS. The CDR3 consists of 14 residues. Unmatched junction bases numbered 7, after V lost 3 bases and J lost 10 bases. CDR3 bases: TGTGCCAGCAGTGAGCCTGGACAGGGGAGTATTCAGTACTTC. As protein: CASSEPGQGSIQYF. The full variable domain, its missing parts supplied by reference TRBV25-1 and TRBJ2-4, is EADIYQTPRYLVIGTGKKITLECSQTMGHDKMYWYQQDPGMELHLIHYSYGVNSTEKGDLSSESTVSRIRTEHFPLTLESARPSHTSQYLCASSEPGQGSIQYFGAGTRLSVL.

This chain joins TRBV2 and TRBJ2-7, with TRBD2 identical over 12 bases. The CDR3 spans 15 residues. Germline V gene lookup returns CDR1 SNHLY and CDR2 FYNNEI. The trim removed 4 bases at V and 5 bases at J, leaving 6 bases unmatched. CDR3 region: CASSARTSGIDEQYF. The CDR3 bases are TGTGCCAGCAGTGCTAGGACTAGCGGGATCGACGAGCAGTACTTC.

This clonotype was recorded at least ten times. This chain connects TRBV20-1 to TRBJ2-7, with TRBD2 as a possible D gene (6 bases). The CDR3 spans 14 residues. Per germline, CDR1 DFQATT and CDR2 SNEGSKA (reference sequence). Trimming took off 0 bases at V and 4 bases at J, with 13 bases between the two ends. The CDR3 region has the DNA TGCAGTGCTAGAGATCGCTCGGGGGATTACGAGCAGTACTTC. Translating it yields CSARDRSGDYEQYF.

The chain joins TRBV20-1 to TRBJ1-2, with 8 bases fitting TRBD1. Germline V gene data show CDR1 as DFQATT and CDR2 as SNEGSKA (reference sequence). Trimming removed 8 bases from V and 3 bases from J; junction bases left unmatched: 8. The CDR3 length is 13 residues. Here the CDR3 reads CSPPKTGDYGYTF. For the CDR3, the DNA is TGCAGTCCACCGAAGACAGGGGACTATGGCTACACCTTC.

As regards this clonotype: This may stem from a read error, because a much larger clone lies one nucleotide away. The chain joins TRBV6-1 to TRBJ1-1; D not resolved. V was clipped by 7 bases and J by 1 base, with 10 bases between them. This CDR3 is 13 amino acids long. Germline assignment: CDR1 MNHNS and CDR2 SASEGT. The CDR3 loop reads CASNRARNTEAFF. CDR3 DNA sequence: TGTGCCAGCAATAGGGCACGGAACACTGAAGCTTTCTTT.

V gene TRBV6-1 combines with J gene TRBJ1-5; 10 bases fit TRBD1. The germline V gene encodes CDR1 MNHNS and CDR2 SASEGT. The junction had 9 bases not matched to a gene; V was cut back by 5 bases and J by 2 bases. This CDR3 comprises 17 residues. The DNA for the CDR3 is TGTGCCAGCAGTCGGGACAGGGGATTTTTTCGCAATCAGCCCCAGCATTTT. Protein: CASSRDRGFFRNQPQHF.

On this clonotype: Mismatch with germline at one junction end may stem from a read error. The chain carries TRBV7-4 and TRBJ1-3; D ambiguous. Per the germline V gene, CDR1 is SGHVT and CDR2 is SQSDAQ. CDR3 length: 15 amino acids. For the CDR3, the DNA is TGTGCCAGCAGCTTGGACGTCAACTCTGGAAAAACCATATATTTT. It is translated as CASSLDVNSGKTIYF. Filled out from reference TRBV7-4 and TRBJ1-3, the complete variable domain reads GAGVSQSPRYKVAKRGRDVALRCDSISGHVTLYWYRQTLGQGSEVLTYSQSDAQRDKSGRPSGRFSAERPERSVSTLKIQRTEQGDSAVYLCASSLDVNSGKTIYFGEGSWLTVV.

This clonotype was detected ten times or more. The chain's CDR3 is CASSRLVGPQPQHF. The CDR3 DNA sequence: TGTGCCAGCAGCCGACTTGTAGGGCCCCAGCCCCAGCATTTT. This chain uses TRBV12-3 or TRBV12-4 with TRBJ1-5; D is uncertain. With 6 bases removed from V and 7 bases from J, the gap between germline ends came to 16 bases. This CDR3 is 14 amino acids long.

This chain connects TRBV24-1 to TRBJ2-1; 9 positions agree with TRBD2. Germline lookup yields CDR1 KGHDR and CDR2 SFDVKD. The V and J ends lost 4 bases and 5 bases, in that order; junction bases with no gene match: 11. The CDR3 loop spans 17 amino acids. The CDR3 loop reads CATSETGTSRRDNEQFF. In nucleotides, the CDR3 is TGTGCCACCAGTGAAACCGGGACTAGCAGGCGGGACAATGAGCAGTTCTTC.

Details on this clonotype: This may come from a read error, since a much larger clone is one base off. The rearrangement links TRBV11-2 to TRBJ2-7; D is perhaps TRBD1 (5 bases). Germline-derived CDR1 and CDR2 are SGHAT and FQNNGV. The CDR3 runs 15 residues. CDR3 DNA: TGTGCCAGCAGCCCATTCAGGGTGAGAACCTACGGGCAGTACTTC. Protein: CASSPFRVRTYGQYF. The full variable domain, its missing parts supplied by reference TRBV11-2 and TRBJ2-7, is EAGVAQSPRYKIIEKRQSVAFWCNPISGHATLYWYQQILGQGPKLLIQFQNNGVVDDSQLPKDRFSAERLKGVDSTLKIQPAKLEDSAVYLCASSPFRVRTYGQYFGPGTRLTVT.

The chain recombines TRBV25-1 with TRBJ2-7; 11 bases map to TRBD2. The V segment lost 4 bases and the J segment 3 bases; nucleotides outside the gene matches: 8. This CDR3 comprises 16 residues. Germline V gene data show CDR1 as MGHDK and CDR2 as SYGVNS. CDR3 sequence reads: CASSASRTSGLYEQYF. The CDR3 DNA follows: TGTGCCAGCAGTGCTAGTCGGACTAGCGGGCTCTACGAGCAGTACTTC.

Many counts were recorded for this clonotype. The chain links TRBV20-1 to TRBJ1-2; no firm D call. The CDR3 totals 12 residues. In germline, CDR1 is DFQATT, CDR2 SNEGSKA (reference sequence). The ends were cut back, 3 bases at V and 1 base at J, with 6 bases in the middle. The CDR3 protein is CSASNVNYGYTF. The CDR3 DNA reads TGCAGTGCTAGTAATGTTAACTATGGCTACACCTTC.

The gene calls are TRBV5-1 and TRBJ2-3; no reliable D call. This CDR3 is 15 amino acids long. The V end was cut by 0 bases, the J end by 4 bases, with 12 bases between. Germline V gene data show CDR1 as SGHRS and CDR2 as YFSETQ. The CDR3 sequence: CASSLVGQVPDTQYF. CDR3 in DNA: TGCGCCAGCAGCTTGGTCGGGCAGGTACCAGATACGCAGTATTTT. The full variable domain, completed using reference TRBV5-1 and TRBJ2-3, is KAGVTQTPRYLIKTRGQQVTLSCSPISGHRSVSWYQQTPGQGLQFLFEYFSETQRNKGNFPGRFSGRQFSNSRSEMNVSTLELGDSALYLCASSLVGQVPDTQYFGPGTRLTVL.

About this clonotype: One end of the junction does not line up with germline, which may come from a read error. In DNA, the CDR3 is TGTGACAGCAGTCACATACAGGGTGGGTACACTGAAGCTTTCTTT. It is translated as CDSSHIQGGYTEAFF. The chain joins TRBV2 to TRBJ1-1; TRBD1 might be the D (6 bases). Germline CDR1 is SNHLY and CDR2 is FYNNEI. The CDR3 spans 15 residues.

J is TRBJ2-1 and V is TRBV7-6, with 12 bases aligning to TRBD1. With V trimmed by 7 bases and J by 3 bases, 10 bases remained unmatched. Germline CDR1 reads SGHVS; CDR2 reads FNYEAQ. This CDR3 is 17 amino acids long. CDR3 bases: TGTGCCAGCACCCGACCCGGGACAGGGGGCGGCTACAATGAGCAGTTCTTC. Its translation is CASTRPGTGGGYNEQFF.

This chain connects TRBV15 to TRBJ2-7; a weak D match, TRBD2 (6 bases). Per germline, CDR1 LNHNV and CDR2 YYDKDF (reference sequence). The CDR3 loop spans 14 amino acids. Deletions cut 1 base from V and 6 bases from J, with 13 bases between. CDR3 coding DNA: TGTGCCACCAGCAGAGTCGGGGAGGCGGCCGAGCAGTACTTC. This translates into CATSRVGEAAEQYF.

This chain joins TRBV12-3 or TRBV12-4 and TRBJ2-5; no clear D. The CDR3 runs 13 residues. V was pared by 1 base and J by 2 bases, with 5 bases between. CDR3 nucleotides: TGTGCCAGCAGTTTAGAAGCGCAAGAGACCCAGTACTTC. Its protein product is CASSLEAQETQYF.

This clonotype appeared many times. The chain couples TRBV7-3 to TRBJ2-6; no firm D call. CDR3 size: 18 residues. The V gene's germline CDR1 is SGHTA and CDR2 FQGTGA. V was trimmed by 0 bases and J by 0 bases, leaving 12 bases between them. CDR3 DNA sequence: TGTGCCAGCAGCTTAACTCCCCTACGGATCTCTGGGGCCAACGTCCTGACTTTC. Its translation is CASSLTPLRISGANVLTF.

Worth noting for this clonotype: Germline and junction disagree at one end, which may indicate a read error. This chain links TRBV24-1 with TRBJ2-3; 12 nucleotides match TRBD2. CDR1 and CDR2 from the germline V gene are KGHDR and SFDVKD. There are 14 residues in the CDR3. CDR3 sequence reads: CATPTSGRGDTRYF. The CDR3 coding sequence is TGTGCCACGCCGACTAGCGGGAGAGGTGATACGCGGTATTTT.

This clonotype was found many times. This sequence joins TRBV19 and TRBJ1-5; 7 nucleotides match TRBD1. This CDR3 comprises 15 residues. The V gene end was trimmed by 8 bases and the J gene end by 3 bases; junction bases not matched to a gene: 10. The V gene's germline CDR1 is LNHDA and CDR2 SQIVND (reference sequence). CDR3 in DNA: TGTGCCAGTGATGCGGGGACAGACCACAATCAGCCCCAGCATTTT. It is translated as CASDAGTDHNQPQHF.

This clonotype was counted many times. The CDR3 coding sequence is TGTGCCAGCAGCTCCACATTGGGCACAGATACGCAGTATTTT. Its translation: CASSSTLGTDTQYF. The rearrangement uses TRBV13 and TRBJ2-3; D is undetermined. This CDR3 region has 14 residues. Trimming took off 4 bases at V and 1 base at J, with 9 bases between the two ends. Germline V gene sequence: CDR1 PRHDT, CDR2 FYEKMQ (reference sequence).

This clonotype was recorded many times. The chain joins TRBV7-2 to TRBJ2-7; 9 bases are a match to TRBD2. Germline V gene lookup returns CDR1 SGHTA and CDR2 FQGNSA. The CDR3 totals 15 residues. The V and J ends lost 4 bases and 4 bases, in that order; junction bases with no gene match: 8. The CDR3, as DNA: TGTGCCAGCAGCTCAACGGCTAGCGGGAAGTACGAGCAGTACTTC. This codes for CASSSTASGKYEQYF.

This CDR3 reads CAGLAGVGEQYF. The CDR3 nucleotides read TGTGCCGGACTAGCGGGAGTCGGCGAGCAGTACTTC. The V and J genes are TRBV24-1 and TRBJ2-7; TRBD2 aligns across 13 bases. V was clipped by 12 bases and J by 6 bases; unmatched bases: 4. This CDR3 has 12 residues. The germline V gene encodes CDR1 KGHDR and CDR2 SFDVKD.

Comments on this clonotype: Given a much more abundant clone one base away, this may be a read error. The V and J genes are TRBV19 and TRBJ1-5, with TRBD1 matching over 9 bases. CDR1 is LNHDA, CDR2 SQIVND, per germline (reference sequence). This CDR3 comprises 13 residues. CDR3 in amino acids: CAGSRTGDGSQHF. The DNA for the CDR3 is TGTGCCGGTAGTCGGACAGGGGACGGGTCCCAGCATTTT.

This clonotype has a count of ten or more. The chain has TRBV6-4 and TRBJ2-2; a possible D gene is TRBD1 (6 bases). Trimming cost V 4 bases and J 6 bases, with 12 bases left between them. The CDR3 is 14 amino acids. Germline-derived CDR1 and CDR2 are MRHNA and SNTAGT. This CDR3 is CASSGAGEAGELFF. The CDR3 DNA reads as TGTGCCAGCAGTGGGGCAGGGGAAGCCGGGGAGCTGTTTTTT.

DNA for the CDR3: TGCAGTGCTTCCCTCAGAGCGGGAGGGCCGGGAAGAACAGATACGCAGTATTTT. It translates to CSASLRAGGPGRTDTQYF. V and J are TRBV20-1 and TRBJ2-3; 10 bases line up with TRBD2. In germline, CDR1 is DFQATT, CDR2 SNEGSKA (reference sequence). The CDR3 loop spans 18 amino acids. The junction had 17 bases not matched to a gene; V was cut back by 5 bases and J by 3 bases.

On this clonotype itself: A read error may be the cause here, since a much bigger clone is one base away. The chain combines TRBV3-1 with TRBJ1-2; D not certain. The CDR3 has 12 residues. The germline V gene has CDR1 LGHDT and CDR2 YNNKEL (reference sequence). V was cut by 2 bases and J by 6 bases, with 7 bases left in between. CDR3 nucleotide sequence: TGTGCCAGCAGCCAATCCAACCATGGCTACACCTTC. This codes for CASSQSNHGYTF.

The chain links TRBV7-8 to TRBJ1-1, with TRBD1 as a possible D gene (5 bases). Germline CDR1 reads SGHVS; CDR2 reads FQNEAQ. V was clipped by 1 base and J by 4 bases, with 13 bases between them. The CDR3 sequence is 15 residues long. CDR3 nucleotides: TGTGCCAGCAGCTTAGAGCCAGGGCGGGGCACTGAAGCTTTCTTT. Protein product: CASSLEPGRGTEAFF. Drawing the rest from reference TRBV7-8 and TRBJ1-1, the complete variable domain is GAGVSQSPRYKVAKRGQDVALRCDPISGHVSLFWYQQALGQGPEFLTYFQNEAQLDKSGLPSDRFFAERPEGSVSTLKIQRTQQEDSAVYLCASSLEPGRGTEAFFGQGTRLTVV.